This T cell receptor beta chain was documented in a study of blood T cell repertoires in COVID-19. Study-level background: There were acute and convalescent COVID-19 samples, and they came from the United States, Italy and Spain. Sample material is recorded as cDNA or gDNA derived from T cells, B-cell-depleted T cells, or PBMCs.

Germline CDR1 reads SNHLY; CDR2 reads FYNNEI. V lost 3 bases, J lost 14 bases, and 20 bases lay in between. The CDR3 consists of 14 residues. The assay was immunoSEQ multiplex PCR, and TCRdb's table has in-frame clones only and misses some. The table includes roughly 34,000 clones, roughly 75% detected once. The sequence was obtained from a man older than 75 with active or convalescent COVID-19. What was sequenced was peripheral blood. The rearrangement uses TRBV2 and TRBJ2-1, with D tentatively TRBD1 (5 bases). As DNA, the CDR3 is TGTGCCAGCAGTGACATAGTAGCAGGGCAGAGGAAGTTCTTC. Translation: CASSDIVAGQRKFF.